The source of this TCR beta chain is a study of neoadjuvant anti-PD-1 for oral cavity cancer. The ends were cut back, 5 bases at V and 4 bases at J, with 14 bases in the middle. This CDR3 has 14 amino acids. In germline, CDR1 is SEHNR, CDR2 FQNEAQ (reference sequence). The time point denotes: after neoadjuvant nivolumab, at surgical resection. The assay was immunoSEQ multiplex PCR, and TCRdb's table has in-frame clones only and misses some. The data contain about 14,000 clones, 70% to 80% of them singletons. The TCR was taken from a person aged 40 to 85 with oral cavity squamous cell carcinoma. The source material was PBMCs, sampled after nivolumab (anti-PD-1) treatment. This chain uses TRBV7-9 with TRBJ1-2; D is perhaps TRBD1 (5 bases). This CDR3 reads CASSLSTVTYGYTF. The CDR3 DNA reads TGTGCCAGCAGCCTTTCGACAGTCACCTATGGCTACACCTTC.